Reported below is one T cell receptor (beta chain). The clone's antigen remains unknown. Nothing much larger sits one base from this clone, and base qualities are not available. Sequenced using an Illumina HiSeq 1500. TCRdb itself trimmed the public reads at Q25 with fastp, ran MiXCR and retained productive beta chains. Rows matching on CDR3 protein sequence are summarized as one entry with the most common DNA and genes. This sample is represented by a few hundred thousand distinct CDR3 sequences; approximately 46% of them were singletons. Of the sample, 43% falls within the top ten clones. Trimming costs V 5 bases and J 1 base, and their ends lie 14 bases apart. From its cysteine to its phenylalanine, the CDR3 spans 15 amino acids. The kept DNA is CDR3 alone, 45 bases in frame from the first base. CDR1 and CDR2 were assigned from the germline V gene as SGHVT and SQSDAQ. This sample was taken from a study of T cell repertoires in cytomegalovirus infection (dated by TCRdb to 2018 to 2020). Broadly, across the study: The peptide stimulations were aimed at well-studied HLA-B-restricted epitopes as well as recently identified HLA-C-restricted CMV epitopes, whose presentation resists viral immunomodulation. Donor HLA type was relevant to the analysis, as public TCR beta signatures indicated carriage of CMV infection together with the matching HLA type.

The label giving this sample's treatment or condition can be read as: in vitro stimulation with specific CMV peptide epitopes to enrich CMV-specific T cells. Here is what the overall study found, with its caveats: In the ex vivo response, HLA-C-restricted CMV-specific TCR beta clonotypes were dominant, and in two of eight donors the single most frequent clonotype came from this HLA-C-restricted group. Cumulative frequency of public TCR beta family members discriminated carriers of CMV infection plus the relevant HLA type in this cohort and an independent roughly 330-donor cohort.

The sequences come from cultured PBMCs, collected from culture after CMV antigen stimulation. This TCR was sampled from a human donor in good health (CMV status not recorded). Some clones in this sample may be carry-over from other donors' samples. Recombination joined TRBV7-4 with TRBJ1-1; TRBD1 could be the D gene, as 6 bases match. DNA sequence: TGTGCCAGCAGCGGTGGGGGCTTGGGGAACACTGAAGCTTTCTTT. Protein translation: CASSGGGLGNTEAFF.